This T cell receptor (beta chain) emerged from a study of blood T cell repertoires in COVID-19. Study information: The analysed material was cDNA or gDNA that came from T cells, B-cell-depleted T cells, or PBMCs.

Some clones are missing from TCRdb's copy, which holds only in-frame ones; the method was immunoSEQ multiplex PCR. The profile shows 35,000 to 50,000 clones, approximately 70% of them singletons. Material for sequencing was peripheral blood. This TCR was recovered from a man aged 80 or over with acute or convalescent COVID-19.

CDR3 in amino acids: CASRKDSDGYTF. As DNA, the CDR3 is TGTGCCAGCAGAAAGGACAGCGATGGCTACACCTTC. V and J are TRBV5-4 and TRBJ1-2; maybe TRBD1 (6 bases). Germline CDR1 SGHNT, CDR2 YYREEE (reference sequence). This CDR3 is 12 amino acids long. Trimming took off 5 bases at V and 6 bases at J, with 11 bases between the two ends.